Sequencing of this T cell receptor (beta chain) was carried out in a study of Tregs in tolerant kidney transplant recipients. Study results and limitations: Findings come from small patient numbers and require larger validation.

The length of the CDR3 is 16 residues. Germline CDR1 reads SGHTA; CDR2 reads FQGTGA. The V segment lost 4 bases and the J segment 1 base; nucleotides outside the gene matches: 4. As for this clone: Its antigen is as yet unknown.

CD4+CD25+CD127- Tregs, CD4+CD25- non-Tregs, CD4 and CD8 cells were sorted. Here immunoSEQ multiplex PCR was the method, and the copy in TCRdb shows in-frame clones only, minus some. Found here are around 98,000 clones, over 85% of them singletons; the top ten hold 0.4% to 0.55%. Specimen: CD4+ T cells from blood, collected before the transplant. The receptor comes from a human donor who received a combined kidney and bone marrow transplant. V is TRBV7-3 and J is TRBJ2-3, with 11 bases that match TRBD2. The CDR3 here is CASSSTLAGGTDTQYF. In DNA form, the CDR3 reads TGTGCCAGCAGCTCCACACTAGCGGGAGGCACAGATACGCAGTATTTT.